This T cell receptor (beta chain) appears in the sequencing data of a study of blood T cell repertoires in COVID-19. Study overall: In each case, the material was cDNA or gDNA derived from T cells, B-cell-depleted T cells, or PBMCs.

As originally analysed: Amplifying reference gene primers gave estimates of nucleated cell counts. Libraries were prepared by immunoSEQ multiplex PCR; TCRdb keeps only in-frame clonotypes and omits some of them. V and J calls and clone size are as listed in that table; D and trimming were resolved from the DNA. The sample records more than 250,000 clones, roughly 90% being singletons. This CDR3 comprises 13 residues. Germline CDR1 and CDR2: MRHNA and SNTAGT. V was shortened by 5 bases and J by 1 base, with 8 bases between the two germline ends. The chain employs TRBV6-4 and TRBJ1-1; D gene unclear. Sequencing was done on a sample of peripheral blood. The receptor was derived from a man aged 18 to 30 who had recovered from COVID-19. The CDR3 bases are TGTGCCAGCAGTACAAATCCGAACACTGAAGCTTTCTTT. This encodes CASSTNPNTEAFF.